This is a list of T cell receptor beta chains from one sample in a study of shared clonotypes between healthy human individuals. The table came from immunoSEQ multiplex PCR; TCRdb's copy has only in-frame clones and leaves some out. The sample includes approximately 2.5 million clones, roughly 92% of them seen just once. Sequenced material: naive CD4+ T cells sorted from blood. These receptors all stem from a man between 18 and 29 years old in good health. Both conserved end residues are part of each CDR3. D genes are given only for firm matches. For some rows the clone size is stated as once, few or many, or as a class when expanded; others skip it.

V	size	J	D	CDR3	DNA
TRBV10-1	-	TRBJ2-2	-	CASSESRGNTGELFF	TGCGCCAGCAGTGAGAGCCGGGGGAACACCGGGGAGCTGTTTTTT
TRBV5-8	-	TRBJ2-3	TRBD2	CASSGGTSTSIDTQYF	TGTGCCAGCAGCGGCGGGACTAGTACCTCAATAGATACGCAGTATTTT
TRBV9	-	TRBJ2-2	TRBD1	CASSSQDRGRTAGELFF	TGTGCCAGCAGCTCCCAGGACAGGGGGCGCACCGCCGGGGAGCTGTTTTTT
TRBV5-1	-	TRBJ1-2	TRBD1	CASYTGTGGLYGYTF	TGCGCCAGCTACACCGGGACAGGGGGGTTGTATGGCTACACCTTC
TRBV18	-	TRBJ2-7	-	CASSPQGPGNEQYF	TGTGCCAGCTCACCACAGGGCCCGGGGAACGAGCAGTACTTC
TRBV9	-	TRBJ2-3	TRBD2	CASSSGRRDTQYF	TGTGCCAGCAGCTCCGGGAGGCGAGATACGCAGTATTTT
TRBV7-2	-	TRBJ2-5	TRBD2	CASSSDSGSTKTQYF	TGTGCCAGCAGCTCCGATAGCGGGAGTACGAAGACCCAGTACTTC
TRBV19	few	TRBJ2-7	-	CASSPRGDRATYEQYF	TGTGCCAGTAGCCCGCGGGGGGACAGGGCCACCTACGAGCAGTACTTC
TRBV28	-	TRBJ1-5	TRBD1	CASRPQQGAGYQPQHF	TGTGCCAGCAGGCCCCAACAGGGGGCCGGATATCAGCCCCAGCATTTT
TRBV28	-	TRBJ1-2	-	CASSYPKLYGYTF	TGTGCCAGCAGTTACCCGAAACTTTATGGCTACACCTTC
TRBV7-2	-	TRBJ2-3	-	CASSFWDTQYF	TGTGCCAGCAGCTTCTGGGATACGCAGTATTTT
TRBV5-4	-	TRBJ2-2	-	CASSLGPEGGELFF	TGTGCCAGCAGCTTGGGGCCGGAAGGCGGGGAGCTGTTTTTT
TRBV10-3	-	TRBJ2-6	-	CATGDRGANVLTF	TGTGCCACCGGGGATCGGGGGGCCAACGTCCTGACTTTC
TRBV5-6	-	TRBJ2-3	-	CASSPGLGQWYF	TGTGCCAGCAGCCCAGGATTAGGCCAGTGGTATTTT
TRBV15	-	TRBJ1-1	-	CATSRDYGTEAFF	TGTGCCACCAGCAGAGATTACGGCACTGAAGCTTTCTTT
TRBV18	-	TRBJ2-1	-	CASSRIEQGYEQFF	TGTGCCAGCTCACGAATCGAACAGGGATACGAGCAGTTCTTC
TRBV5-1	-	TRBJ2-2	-	CASSLWSQAPGELFF	TGCGCCAGCAGCTTGTGGTCACAGGCTCCCGGGGAGCTGTTTTTT
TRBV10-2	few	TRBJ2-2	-	CASSERAGELFF	TGCGCCAGCAGTGAGAGGGCCGGGGAGCTGTTTTTT
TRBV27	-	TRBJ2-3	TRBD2	CASSSTFLGGAGDTQYF	TGTGCCAGCAGTTCCACGTTCCTCGGGGGGGCCGGAGATACGCAGTATTTT
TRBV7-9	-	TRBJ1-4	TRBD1	CASSFATGGIGATNEKLFF	TGTGCCAGCAGCTTTGCGACAGGGGGCATCGGGGCAACTAATGAAAAACTGTTTTTT
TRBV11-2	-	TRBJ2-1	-	CASSLVGAAYNEQFF	TGTGCCAGCAGCTTAGTCGGGGCCGCCTACAATGAGCAGTTCTTC
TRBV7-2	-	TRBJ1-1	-	CASSLEVGGAGTEAFF	TGTGCCAGCAGCTTAGAGGTGGGGGGCGCGGGCACTGAAGCTTTCTTT
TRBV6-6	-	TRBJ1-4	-	CASSTGRGLNEKLFF	TGTGCCAGCAGTACGGGACGGGGACTAAATGAAAAACTGTTTTTT
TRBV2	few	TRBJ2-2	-	CASSEQYTGELFF	TGTGCCAGCAGTGAACAGTACACCGGGGAGCTGTTTTTT
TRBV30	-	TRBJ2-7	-	CAWTPGAYEQYF	TGTGCCTGGACCCCGGGGGCCTACGAGCAGTACTTC
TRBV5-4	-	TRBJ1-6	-	CASSPGTAYSGNSPLHF	TGTGCCAGCAGCCCAGGAACCGCGTATTCGGGCAATTCACCCCTCCACTTT
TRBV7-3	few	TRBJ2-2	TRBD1	CASRPVDRANTGELFF	TGTGCCAGCAGGCCTGTGGACAGGGCGAACACCGGGGAGCTGTTTTTT
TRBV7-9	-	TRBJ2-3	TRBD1	CASSLFQGAKDTQYF	TGTGCCAGCAGCTTATTCCAGGGGGCTAAGGATACGCAGTATTTT
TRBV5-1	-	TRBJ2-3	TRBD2	CASSLGTSGSTDTQYF	TGCGCCAGCAGCCTAGGGACTAGCGGGAGCACAGATACGCAGTATTTT
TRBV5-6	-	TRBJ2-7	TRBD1	CASSYGTASYEQYF	TGTGCCAGCAGCTACGGGACAGCCTCCTACGAGCAGTACTTC
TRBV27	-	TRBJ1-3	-	CASSRPGTGNTIYF	TGTGCCAGCAGTCGTCCGGGGACTGGAAACACCATATATTTT
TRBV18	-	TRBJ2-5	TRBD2	CASSRTAGGRETQYF	TGTGCCAGCTCACGGACAGCGGGGGGGCGTGAGACCCAGTACTTC
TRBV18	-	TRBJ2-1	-	CASSPPGRANEQFF	TGTGCCAGCTCACCACCGGGCAGGGCCAATGAGCAGTTCTTC
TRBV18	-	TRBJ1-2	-	CASSHVDANYGYTF	TGTGCCAGCTCACACGTGGATGCTAACTATGGCTACACCTTC
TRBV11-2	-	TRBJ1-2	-	CASSAGPSNYGYTF	TGTGCCAGCAGCGCAGGACCGAGTAACTATGGCTACACCTTC
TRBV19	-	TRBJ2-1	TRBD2	CASKAGGWANEQFF	TGTGCCAGTAAAGCGGGAGGGTGGGCCAATGAGCAGTTCTTC
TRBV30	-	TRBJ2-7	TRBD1	CAWSPQGPHEQYF	TGTGCCTGGAGCCCACAGGGGCCCCACGAGCAGTACTTC
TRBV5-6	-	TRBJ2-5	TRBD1	CASSFRQGNIQTQYF	TGTGCCAGCAGCTTCCGACAGGGAAACATCCAGACCCAGTACTTC
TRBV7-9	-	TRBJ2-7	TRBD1	CASSLNRGPYEQYF	TGTGCCAGCAGCCTAAACAGGGGTCCCTACGAGCAGTACTTC
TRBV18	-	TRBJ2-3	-	CASSRGTDTQYF	TGTGCCAGCTCACGGGGGACAGATACGCAGTATTTT
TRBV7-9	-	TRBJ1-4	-	CASAWQGQAEKLFF	TGTGCCAGCGCCTGGCAGGGTCAAGCTGAAAAACTGTTTTTT
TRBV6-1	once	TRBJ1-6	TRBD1	CASARGQGNNSPLHF	TGTGCCAGTGCCCGGGGACAGGGGAATAATTCACCCCTCCACTTT
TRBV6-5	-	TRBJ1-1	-	CASHHRAPNTEAFF	TGTGCCAGCCACCACCGGGCCCCTAACACTGAAGCTTTCTTT
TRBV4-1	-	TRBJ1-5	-	CASSQVGEYSNQPQHF	TGCGCCAGCAGCCAAGTTGGGGAATATAGCAATCAGCCCCAGCATTTT
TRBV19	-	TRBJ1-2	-	CASLPTGFYGYTF	TGTGCCAGTCTTCCGACAGGATTCTATGGCTACACCTTC
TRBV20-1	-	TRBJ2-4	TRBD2	CSSPSGNIQYF	TGCAGTTCCCCTAGCGGAAACATTCAGTACTTC
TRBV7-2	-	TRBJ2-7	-	CASSALYSSYEQYF	TGTGCCAGCAGCGCGCTCTACAGCTCCTACGAGCAGTACTTC
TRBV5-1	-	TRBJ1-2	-	CASSLGDTGYGYTF	TGCGCCAGCAGCTTGGGGGACACAGGCTATGGCTACACCTTC
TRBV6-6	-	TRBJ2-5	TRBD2	CASSYSIAGGQETQYF	TGTGCCAGCAGTTACTCGATAGCGGGAGGGCAAGAGACCCAGTACTTC